This T cell receptor beta chain was captured by sequencing in a study of post-analysis software for immune sequencing data. Study-wide points: The study found significantly lower normalized Chao1 diversity in multiple sclerosis patients than in controls.

TCR beta cDNA libraries had unique molecular identifiers. TCRdb itself ran the PCR reads through MiXCR, one entry per CDR3 protein. The sample has 740,000 or so distinct CDR3 sequences; roughly 58% are singletons. As regards this clonotype: Its antigen remains unidentified.

This clonotype was obtained from a girl under 18 with multiple sclerosis. The sample consisted of blood.

CDR3 residues: CASSQGRAGNQPQHF. The CDR3 nucleotides read TGTGCCAGCAGCCAAGGCAGGGCTGGCAATCAGCCCCAGCATTTT. The chain uses TRBV3-1 and TRBJ1-5, with D perhaps TRBD1 (5 bases). The CDR3 consists of 15 residues. Germline V CDR1 and CDR2: LGHDT, YNNKEL (reference sequence). Trimming cost V 1 base and J 2 bases, with 9 bases left between them.